This TCR beta chain was sequenced for a study of spatial heterogeneity in lung cancer. Findings of the study overall: Higher tumor mutation counts went along with higher counts of expanded intratumoral alpha and beta TCRs.

This CDR3 contains 13 residues. V lost 4 bases to trimming and J lost 1 base, with 9 bases between them. CDR1 SQVTM and CDR2 ANQGSEA come from the germline V gene. TCRdb reprocessed the 5' RACE reads via MiXCR and lists one record per CDR3 protein. The sample shows 20,000 to 25,000 distinct CDR3 sequences, around 8.5% of them seen only once. Noted time point: sample taken at primary tumor resection. Untreated early-stage non-small cell lung cancer patients, 65 to 90 in total, were the donors. This clonotype has just a few counts. As yet, its antigen is unknown. The TCR comes from a male donor with early-stage non-small cell lung cancer. The sample here was lung tumor tissue, taken at surgery. V gene TRBV29-1 combines with J gene TRBJ2-3; the D gene is possibly TRBD1 (5 bases). The CDR3: CSVATGRTDTQYF. CDR3 in DNA: TGCAGCGTTGCTACAGGCCGCACAGATACGCAGTATTTT.